This T cell receptor beta chain was found in a study of graft-versus-host responses after intestinal transplantation (dated by TCRdb to the early 2020s). About the full investigation: The transplants that recipients got were multivisceral, liver-intestinal, or isolated intestinal. Anti-thymocyte globulin induction was given to all recipients, followed by maintenance tacrolimus and steroids for approximately 3 years. After intestinal transplantation, graft-versus-host and host-versus-graft alloreactive T cell clones in the graft, circulation and bone marrow were tracked using bulk TCR-beta CDR3 sequencing. Alloreactive clones were identified by sequencing pre-transplant mixed lymphocyte reaction products and comparing them with unstimulated pre-transplant donor and recipient T cells. The cohort enrolled 20 to 25 intestinal transplant recipients including one retransplant, and 3 patients lacking pretransplant specimens were excluded. Donor T cell macrochimerism was defined as a peak of at least 4% donor T cells among recipient peripheral blood mononuclear cells. Rather than going through the commercial service, samples from a few later patients were sequenced in-house on an Illumina MiSeq and processed with MiXCR. Here is what the overall study found, with its caveats: GvH clones were detected in recipient bone marrow, and some of these GvH clones were observed earlier in ileal mucosa or blood, consistent with an intestinal mucosal origin. Early after transplant, peak levels of circulating GvH clones were found to be associated with declines in HvG clones. The conclusions were limited by the relatively low number and heterogeneity of the intestinal transplant patients. Patients with donor T cell macrochimerism had high GvH to HvG T cell clonal ratios in their allografts.

From a lookup of the germline V gene (reference sequence), CDR1 and CDR2 are DFQATT and SNEGSKA. Its CDR3 holds 10 amino acids, cysteine through phenylalanine. Of the read, only the CDR3 DNA is kept; its 30 bases are in frame from base 1. V is cut back by 7 bases and J by 9 bases, with 3 bases in the junction unmatched. Libraries were made using the immunoSEQ multiplex PCR assay. For most patients, genomic DNA was subjected to high-throughput TCR-beta CDR3 sequencing by Adaptive Biotechnologies. Under the source paper's analysis protocol: TCR sequencing data for more than 15 patients were retrieved from Adaptive's ImmunoSEQ software; three other patients were processed with MiXCR and VDJtools. CDR3 nucleotide sequences shared by donor and recipient were removed because the origin of these sequences could not be assigned. To be classed as alloreactive, a clone needed at least 2-fold expansion over unstimulated cells and a minimum CFSE-low frequency of 0.002% (template counts) or 0.001% (read counts). A clone was considered mappable if detected in the sequenced pre-transplant spleen, lymph node, or MLR CFSE-low populations of the donor or recipient. Cumulative frequency of alloreactive clones was calculated as a percentage of all sequences weighted by copy number. Sourced from immuneACCESS, this table was stored by TCRdb with only in-frame sequences that have V and J called. A share of the clones is absent; for the studies checked, an unresolved V gene accounts for under half, and the remainder has no known explanation. V, J and clone size were drawn from that table, and D and trimming were deduced from the DNA. Here the sample has 20,000 to 30,000 clones; roughly 88% occur a single time. Roughly 0.99% of the sample comes from the top ten.

In the first month after transplant, blood samples were collected up to 4 times, and after that at least monthly when available. This clone was counted a few times. Its binding antigen is unknown. No quality values exist for individual bases; no much larger clone is one base distant. This receptor was identified in a human patient who received an intestinal transplant, so some T cells may come from the graft donor. Sequencing was performed on PBMCs, taken more than 450 days after intestinal transplant. The chain is encoded by TRBV20-1 joined to TRBJ2-1; a stretch of 7 junction bases matches TRBD2. The CDR3 protein sequence reads: CSGGGVEQFF. The DNA sequence is given as TGCAGTGGGGGGGGAGTTGAGCAGTTCTTC.